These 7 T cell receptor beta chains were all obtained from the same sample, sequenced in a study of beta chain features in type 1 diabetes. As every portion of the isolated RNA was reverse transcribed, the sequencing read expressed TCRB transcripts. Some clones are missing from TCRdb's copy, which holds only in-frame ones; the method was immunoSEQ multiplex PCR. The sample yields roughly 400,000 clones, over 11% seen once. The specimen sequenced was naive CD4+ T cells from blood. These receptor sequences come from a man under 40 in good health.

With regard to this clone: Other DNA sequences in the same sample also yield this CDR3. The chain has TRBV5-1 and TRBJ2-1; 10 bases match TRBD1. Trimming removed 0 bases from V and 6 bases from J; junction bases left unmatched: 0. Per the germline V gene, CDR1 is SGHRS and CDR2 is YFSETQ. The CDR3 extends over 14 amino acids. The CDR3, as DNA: TGCGCCAGCAGCTTGGGGACAGGGGGCAATGAGCAGTTCTTC. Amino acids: CASSLGTGGNEQFF.

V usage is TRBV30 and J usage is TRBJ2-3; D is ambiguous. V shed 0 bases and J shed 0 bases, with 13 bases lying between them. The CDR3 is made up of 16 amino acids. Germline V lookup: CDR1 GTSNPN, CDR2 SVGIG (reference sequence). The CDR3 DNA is TGTGCCTGGAGTGTTTCTTCTATACCTAGCACAGATACGCAGTATTTT. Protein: CAWSVSSIPSTDTQYF.

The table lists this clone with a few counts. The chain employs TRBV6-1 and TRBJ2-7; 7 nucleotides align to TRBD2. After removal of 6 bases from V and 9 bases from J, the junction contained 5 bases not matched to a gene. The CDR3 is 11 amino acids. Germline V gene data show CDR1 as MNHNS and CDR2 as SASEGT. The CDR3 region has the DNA TGTGCCAGCAGGGGAGGGGAGCGGCAGTACGTC. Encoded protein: CASRGGERQYV.

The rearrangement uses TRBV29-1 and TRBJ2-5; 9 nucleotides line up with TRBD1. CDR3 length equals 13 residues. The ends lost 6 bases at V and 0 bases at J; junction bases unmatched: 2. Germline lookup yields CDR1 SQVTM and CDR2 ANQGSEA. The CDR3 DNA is TGCAGCGTCGGACAGGGGAACCAAGAGACCCAGTACTTC. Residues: CSVGQGNQETQYF.

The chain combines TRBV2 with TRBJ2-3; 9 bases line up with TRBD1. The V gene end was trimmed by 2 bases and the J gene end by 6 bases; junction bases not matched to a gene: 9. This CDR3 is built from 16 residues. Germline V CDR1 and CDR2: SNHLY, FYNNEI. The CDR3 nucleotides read TGTGCCAGCAGTGAAAGCCGGGACAGGGCCACCGATACGCAGTATTTT. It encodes CASSESRDRATDTQYF.

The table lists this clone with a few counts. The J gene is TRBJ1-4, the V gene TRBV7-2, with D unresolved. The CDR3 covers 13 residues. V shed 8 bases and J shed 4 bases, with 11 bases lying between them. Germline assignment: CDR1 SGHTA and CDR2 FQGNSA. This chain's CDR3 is CASGPRINEKLFF. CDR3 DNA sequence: TGTGCCAGCGGCCCCCGAATTAATGAAAAACTGTTTTTT.

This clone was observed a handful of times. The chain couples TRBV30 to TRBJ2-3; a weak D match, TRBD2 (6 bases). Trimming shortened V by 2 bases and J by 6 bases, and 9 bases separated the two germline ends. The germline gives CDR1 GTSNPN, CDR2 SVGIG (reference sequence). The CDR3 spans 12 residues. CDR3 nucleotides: TGTGCCTGGAGTAGGACTACCGATACGCAGTATTTT. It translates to CAWSRTTDTQYF.